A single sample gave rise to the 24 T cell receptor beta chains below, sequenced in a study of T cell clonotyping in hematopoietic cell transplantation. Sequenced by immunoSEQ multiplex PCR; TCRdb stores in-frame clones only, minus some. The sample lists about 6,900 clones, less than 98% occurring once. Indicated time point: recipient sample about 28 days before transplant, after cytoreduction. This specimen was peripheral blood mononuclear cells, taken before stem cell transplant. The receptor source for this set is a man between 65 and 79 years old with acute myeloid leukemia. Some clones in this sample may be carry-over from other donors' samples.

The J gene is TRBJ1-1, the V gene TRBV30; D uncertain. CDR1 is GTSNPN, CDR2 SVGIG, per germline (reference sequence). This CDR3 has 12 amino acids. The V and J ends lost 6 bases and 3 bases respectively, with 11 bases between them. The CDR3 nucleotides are TGTGCCTGCAAACGGAGGGACACTGAAGCTTTCTTT. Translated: CACKRRDTEAFF.

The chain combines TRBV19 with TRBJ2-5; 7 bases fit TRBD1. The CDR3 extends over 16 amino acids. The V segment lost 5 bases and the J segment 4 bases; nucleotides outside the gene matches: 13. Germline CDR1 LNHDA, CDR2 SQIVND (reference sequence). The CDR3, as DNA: TGTGCCAGTAGTCATCCGGGACAGCTAAGGGGAGAGACCCAGTACTTC. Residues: CASSHPGQLRGETQYF.

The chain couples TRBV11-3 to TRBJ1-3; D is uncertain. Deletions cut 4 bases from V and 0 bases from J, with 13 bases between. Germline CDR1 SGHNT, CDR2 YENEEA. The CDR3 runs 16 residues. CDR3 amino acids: CASSSGSLFSGNTIYF. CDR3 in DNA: TGTGCCAGCAGCTCCGGGTCCCTTTTCTCTGGAAACACCATATATTTT.

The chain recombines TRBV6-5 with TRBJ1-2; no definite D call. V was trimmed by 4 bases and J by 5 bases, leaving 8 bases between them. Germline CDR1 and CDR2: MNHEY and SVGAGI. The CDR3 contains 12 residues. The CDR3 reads CASSSYPYGYTF. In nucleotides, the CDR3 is TGTGCCAGCAGTTCCTACCCATATGGCTACACCTTC.

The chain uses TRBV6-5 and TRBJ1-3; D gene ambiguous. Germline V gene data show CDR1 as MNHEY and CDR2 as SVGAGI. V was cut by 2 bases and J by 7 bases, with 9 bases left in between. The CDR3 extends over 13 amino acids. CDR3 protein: CASSYARANTIYF. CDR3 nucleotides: TGTGCCAGCAGTTACGCGCGGGCGAACACCATATATTTT.

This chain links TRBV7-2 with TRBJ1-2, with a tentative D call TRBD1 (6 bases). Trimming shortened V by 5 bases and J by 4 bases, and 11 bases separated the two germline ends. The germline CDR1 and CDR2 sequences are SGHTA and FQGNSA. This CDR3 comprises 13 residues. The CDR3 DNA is TGTGCCAGCAGCCGAGGGGGGGGCTATGGCTACACCTTC. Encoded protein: CASSRGGGYGYTF. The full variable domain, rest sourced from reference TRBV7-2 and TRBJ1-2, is GAGVSQSPSNKVTEKGKDVELRCDPISGHTALYWYRQSLGQGLEFLIYFQGNSAPDKSGLPSDRFSAERTGGSVSTLTIQRTQQEDSAVYLCASSRGGGYGYTFGSGTRLTVV.

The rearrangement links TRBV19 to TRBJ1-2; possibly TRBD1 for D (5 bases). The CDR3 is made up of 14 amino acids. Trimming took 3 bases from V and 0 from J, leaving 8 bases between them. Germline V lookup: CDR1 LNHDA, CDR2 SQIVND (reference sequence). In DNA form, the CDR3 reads TGTGCCAGTAGTATTCGGGGCCCTAACTATGGCTACACCTTC. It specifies CASSIRGPNYGYTF.

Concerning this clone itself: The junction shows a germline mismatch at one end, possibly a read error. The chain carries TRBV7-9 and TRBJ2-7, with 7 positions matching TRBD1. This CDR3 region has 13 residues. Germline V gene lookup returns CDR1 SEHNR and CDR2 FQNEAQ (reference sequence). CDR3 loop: CASSLPQWTGANF. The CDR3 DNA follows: TGTGCCAGCAGCTTACCTCAATGGACAGGCGCTAACTTC.

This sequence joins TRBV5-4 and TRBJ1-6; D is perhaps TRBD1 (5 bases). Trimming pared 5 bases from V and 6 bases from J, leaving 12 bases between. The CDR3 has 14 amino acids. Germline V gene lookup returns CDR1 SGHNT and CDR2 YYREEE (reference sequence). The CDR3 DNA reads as TGTGCCAGCAGGTGGGGACTGAGTAATTCACCCCTCCACTTT. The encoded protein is CASRWGLSNSPLHF.

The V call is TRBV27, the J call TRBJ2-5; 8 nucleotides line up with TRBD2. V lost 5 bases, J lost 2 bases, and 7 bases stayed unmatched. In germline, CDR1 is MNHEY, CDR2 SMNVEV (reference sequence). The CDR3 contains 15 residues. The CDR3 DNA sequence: TGTGCCAGCAGTCCACGCGGGGGGATGCAAGAGACCCAGTACTTC. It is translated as CASSPRGGMQETQYF.

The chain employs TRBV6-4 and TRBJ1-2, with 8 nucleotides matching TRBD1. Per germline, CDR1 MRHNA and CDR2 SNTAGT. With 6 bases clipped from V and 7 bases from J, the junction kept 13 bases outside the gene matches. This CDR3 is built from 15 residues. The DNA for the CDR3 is TGTGCCAGCAGCGCAACCGCCACAGGGGGAGTTGGCTACACCTTC. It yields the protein CASSATATGGVGYTF.

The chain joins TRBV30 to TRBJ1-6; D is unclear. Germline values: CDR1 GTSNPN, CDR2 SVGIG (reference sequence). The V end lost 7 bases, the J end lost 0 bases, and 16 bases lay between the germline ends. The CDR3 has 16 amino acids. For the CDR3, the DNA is TGTGCCTCGCGGGGTTTCTGGAGCTCCTATAATTCACCCCTCCACTTT. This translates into CASRGFWSSYNSPLHF.

The CDR3 loop is CASSYDQDRGGYGYTF. Here the CDR3 DNA reads TGTGCCAGCAGTTACGACCAGGACAGGGGAGGCTATGGCTACACCTTC. This sequence joins TRBV6-5 and TRBJ1-2; 9 bases line up with TRBD1. Germline CDR1 MNHEY, CDR2 SVGAGI. The CDR3 covers 16 residues. V was pared by 2 bases and J by 4 bases, with 8 bases of the junction left unmatched.

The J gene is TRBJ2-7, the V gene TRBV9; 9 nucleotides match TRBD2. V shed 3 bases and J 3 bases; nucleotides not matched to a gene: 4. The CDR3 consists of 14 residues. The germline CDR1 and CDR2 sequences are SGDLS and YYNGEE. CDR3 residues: CASSALAGNYEQYF. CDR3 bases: TGTGCCAGCAGCGCCCTAGCGGGGAACTACGAGCAGTACTTC.

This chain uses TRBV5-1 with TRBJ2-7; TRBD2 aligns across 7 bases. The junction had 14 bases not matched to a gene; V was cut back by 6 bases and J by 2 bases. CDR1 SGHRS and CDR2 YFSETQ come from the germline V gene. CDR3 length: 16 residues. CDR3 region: CASTPGGASLTYEQYF. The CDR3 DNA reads TGCGCCAGCACTCCGGGAGGCGCCAGCCTTACCTACGAGCAGTACTTC.

CDR3 coding DNA: TGTGCCAGTAGTACCCTTGGGGATACGCAGTATTTT. Translation gives CASSTLGDTQYF. The chain carries TRBV19 and TRBJ2-3; D call uncertain. The V end was cut by 4 bases, the J end by 6 bases, with 8 bases between. The CDR3 sequence is 12 residues long. Germline loops: CDR1 LNHDA, CDR2 SQIVND (reference sequence).

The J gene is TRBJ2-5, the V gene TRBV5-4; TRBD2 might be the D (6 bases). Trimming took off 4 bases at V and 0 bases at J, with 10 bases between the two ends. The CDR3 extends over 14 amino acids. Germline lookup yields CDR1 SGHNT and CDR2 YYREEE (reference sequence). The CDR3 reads CASSVGLYQETQYF. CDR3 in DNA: TGTGCCAGCAGCGTGGGACTGTACCAAGAGACCCAGTACTTC.

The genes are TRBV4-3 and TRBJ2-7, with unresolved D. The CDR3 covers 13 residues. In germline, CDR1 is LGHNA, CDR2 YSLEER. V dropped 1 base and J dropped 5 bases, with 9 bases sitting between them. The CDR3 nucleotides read TGCGCCAGCAGCCAAGGAGGTGAGCACGAGCAGTACTTC. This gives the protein CASSQGGEHEQYF.

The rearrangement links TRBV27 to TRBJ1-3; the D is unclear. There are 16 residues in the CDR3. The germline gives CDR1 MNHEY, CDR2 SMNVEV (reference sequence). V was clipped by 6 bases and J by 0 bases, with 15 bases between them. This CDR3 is CASSPLPGSSGNTIYF. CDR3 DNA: TGTGCCAGCAGCCCCCTTCCCGGGTCCTCTGGAAACACCATATATTTT.

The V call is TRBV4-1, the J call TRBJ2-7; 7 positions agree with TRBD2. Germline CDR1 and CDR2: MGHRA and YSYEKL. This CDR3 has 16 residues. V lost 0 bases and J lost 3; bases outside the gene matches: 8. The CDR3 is CASSQDRAGVDYEQYF. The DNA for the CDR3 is TGCGCCAGCAGCCAAGACCGCGCGGGAGTGGACTACGAGCAGTACTTC.

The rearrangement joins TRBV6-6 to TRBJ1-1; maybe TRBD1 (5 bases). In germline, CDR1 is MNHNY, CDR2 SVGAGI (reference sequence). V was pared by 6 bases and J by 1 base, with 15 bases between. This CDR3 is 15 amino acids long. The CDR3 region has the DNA TGTGCCAGCAGGGTACAGGTGGGGGGGAACACTGAAGCTTTCTTT. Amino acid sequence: CASRVQVGGNTEAFF.

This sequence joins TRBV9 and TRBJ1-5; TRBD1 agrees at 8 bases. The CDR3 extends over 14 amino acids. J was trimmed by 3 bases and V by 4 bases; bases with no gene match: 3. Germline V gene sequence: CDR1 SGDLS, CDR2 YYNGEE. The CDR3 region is CASSRGQANQPQHF. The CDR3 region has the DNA TGTGCCAGCAGCAGGGGACAGGCCAATCAGCCCCAGCATTTT. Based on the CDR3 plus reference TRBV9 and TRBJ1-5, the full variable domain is DSGVTQTPKHLITATGQRVTLRCSPRSGDLSVYWYQQSLDQGLQFLIQYYNGEERAKGNILERFSAQQFPDLHSELNLSSLELGDSALYFCASSRGQANQPQHFGDGTRLSIL.

CDR3 loop: CASSPGPTGAPLHF. CDR3 coding DNA: TGCGCCAGCAGCCCCGGACCAACCGGAGCACCCCTCCACTTT. The V call is TRBV4-1, the J call TRBJ1-6, with D uncertain. Between the trimmed V and J ends, which lost 4 bases and 11 bases, there was a span of 15 bases. The germline V gene has CDR1 MGHRA and CDR2 YSYEKL. The CDR3 has 14 amino acids.

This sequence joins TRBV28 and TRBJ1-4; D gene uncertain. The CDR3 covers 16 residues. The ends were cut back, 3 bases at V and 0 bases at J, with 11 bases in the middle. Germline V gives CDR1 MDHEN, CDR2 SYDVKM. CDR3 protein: CASSFWEQPTNEKLFF. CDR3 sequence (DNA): TGTGCCAGCAGTTTTTGGGAACAGCCAACTAATGAAAAACTGTTTTTT.